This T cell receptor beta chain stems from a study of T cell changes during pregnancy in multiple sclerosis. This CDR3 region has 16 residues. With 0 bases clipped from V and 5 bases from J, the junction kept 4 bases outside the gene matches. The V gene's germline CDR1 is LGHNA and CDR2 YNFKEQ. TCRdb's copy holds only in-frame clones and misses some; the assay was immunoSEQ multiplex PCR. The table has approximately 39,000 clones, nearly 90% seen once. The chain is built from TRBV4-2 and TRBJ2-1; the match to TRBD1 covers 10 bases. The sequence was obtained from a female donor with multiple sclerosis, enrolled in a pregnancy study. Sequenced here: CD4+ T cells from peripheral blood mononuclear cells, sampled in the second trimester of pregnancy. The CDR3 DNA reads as TGTGCCAGCAGCCAAGATCCGGGACAGGGGAACAATGAGCAGTTCTTC. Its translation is CASSQDPGQGNNEQFF.